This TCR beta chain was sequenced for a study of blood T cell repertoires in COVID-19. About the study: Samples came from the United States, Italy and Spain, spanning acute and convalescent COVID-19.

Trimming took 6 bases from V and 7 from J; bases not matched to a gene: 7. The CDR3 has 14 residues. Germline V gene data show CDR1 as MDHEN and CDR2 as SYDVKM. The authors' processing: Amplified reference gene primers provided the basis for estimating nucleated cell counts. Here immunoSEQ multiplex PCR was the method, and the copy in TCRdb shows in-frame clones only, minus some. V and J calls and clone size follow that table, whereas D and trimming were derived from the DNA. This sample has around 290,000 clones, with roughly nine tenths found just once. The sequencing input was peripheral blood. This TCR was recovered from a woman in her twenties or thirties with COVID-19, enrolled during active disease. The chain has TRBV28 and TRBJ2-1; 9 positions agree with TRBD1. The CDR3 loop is CASRGTGIGNEQFF. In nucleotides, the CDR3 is TGTGCCAGCAGGGGGACAGGGATCGGTAATGAGCAGTTCTTC. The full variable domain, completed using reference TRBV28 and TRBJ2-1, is DVKVTQSSRYLVKRTGEKVFLECVQDMDHENMFWYRQDPGLGLRLIYFSYDVKMKEKGDIPEGYSVSREKKERFSLILESASTNQTSMYLCASRGTGIGNEQFFGPGTRLTVL.